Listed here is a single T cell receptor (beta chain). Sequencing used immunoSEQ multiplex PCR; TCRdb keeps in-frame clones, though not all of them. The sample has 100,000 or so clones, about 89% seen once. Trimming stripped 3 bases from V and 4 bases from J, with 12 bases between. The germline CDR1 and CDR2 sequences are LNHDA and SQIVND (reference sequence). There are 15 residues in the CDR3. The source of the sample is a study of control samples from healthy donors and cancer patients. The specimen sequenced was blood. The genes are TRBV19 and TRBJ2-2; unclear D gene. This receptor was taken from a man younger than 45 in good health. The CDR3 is CASSIQAQTTGELFF. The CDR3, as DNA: TGTGCCAGTAGTATCCAGGCACAGACCACCGGGGAGCTGTTTTTT.